The rows below give T cell receptor beta chains drawn from one sample of a study of identical twins. TCRdb re-called the 5' RACE reads through MiXCR, storing one row per CDR3 protein. The data contain around 1.7 million distinct CDR3 sequences, more than 30% of them singletons. The sample was cord blood. The receptors were sampled from a newborn girl in good health. CDR3s include the opening cysteine and the closing phenylalanine or tryptophan. The order of the fields is V gene, J gene, CDR3 length, clone size, CDR3 protein. Where a row states a size, it is once, few, many or the class of an expanded clone; other rows omit it.

TRBV27	NA	17	NA	CASSLWFKKDRLYEQYF
TRBV5-1	TRBJ1-1	15	NA	CASSLELQGNTEAFF
TRBV12-3/TRBV12-4	TRBJ2-3	14	NA	CASSLGLSADMQYF
TRBV20-1	TRBJ1-1	13	NA	CSAAQPPNTEAFF
TRBV30	TRBJ2-1	13	few	CAWKPTGGNEQFF
TRBV5-1	TRBJ2-6	18	NA	CASRRRAGEASGANVLTF
TRBV14	TRBJ1-6	17	NA	CASRERGVRSYNSPLHF
TRBV19	TRBJ1-1	15	NA	CASSKIQGTNTEAFF
TRBV6-5	TRBJ2-7	19	NA	CASSYVLAGAHIGAYEQYF
TRBV6-6	TRBJ2-3	14	few	CASSHGRFTDTQYF
TRBV7-9	TRBJ2-5	14	few	CASSPPRTKETQYF
TRBV4-2	TRBJ1-2	16	many	CASSQDFSSQGGGYTF
TRBV5-1	TRBJ2-7	13	NA	CASSSYHSYEQYF
TRBV7-6	TRBJ2-3	18	NA	CASSLSLVLAGRTDTQYF
TRBV9	TRBJ2-5	14	few	CASSVASRQETQYF
TRBV7-2	TRBJ1-5	14	few	CASSLSSYNQPQHF
TRBV3-1	TRBJ2-7	15	NA	CASSQEVQGDYEQYF
TRBV7-2	TRBJ1-5	15	NA	CASSLRAGRNQPQHF
TRBV6-1	TRBJ2-6	18	few	CASSEHGQASSGANVLTF
TRBV4-2	TRBJ2-3	17	few	CASSQDLLRVSTDTQYF
TRBV12-3/TRBV12-4	NA	15	NA	CASSPSGGSLDEQYF
TRBV20-1	TRBJ1-4	14	NA	CSASRGGANEKLFF
TRBV6-6	TRBJ1-2	15	NA	CASSYSPQTTYGYTF
TRBV20-1	TRBJ2-1	14	once	CSARETTGDETQFF
TRBV14	NA	15	NA	CASSQESGTIYEQYF
TRBV5-6	TRBJ2-1	15	NA	CASSSDRALYNEQFF
TRBV28	TRBJ2-1	18	few	CASSPQGLAGGSYNEQFF
TRBV7-2	TRBJ2-7	16	few	CASSLAFGTLTYEQYF
TRBV27	TRBJ2-7	16	NA	CASSPGTSGSLNEQYF
TRBV12-3/TRBV12-4	TRBJ2-1	14	NA	CASSSRRGRIEQFF
TRBV28	TRBJ2-1	15	NA	CASSRPGLVYNEQFF
TRBV6-1	TRBJ2-2	14	NA	CASGRNANTGELFF
TRBV20-1	TRBJ2-7	14	few	CSATYLVVGYEQYF
TRBV7-9	TRBJ1-4	15	NA	CASSLESATNEKLFF